The 4 T cell receptor beta chains reported below all come from one sample, sequenced in a study of blood T cell repertoires in COVID-19. Produced via immunoSEQ multiplex PCR; TCRdb's table is partial and in-frame only. The sample carries 85,000 to 90,000 clones, 79% recorded once. Source material: peripheral blood. Receptors originate from a man in his 70s with acute or convalescent COVID-19.

This sequence joins TRBV7-8 and TRBJ1-6, with D uncertain. V dropped 5 bases and J dropped 8 bases, with 16 bases sitting between them. The CDR3 is made up of 15 amino acids. Germline V CDR1 and CDR2: SGHVS, FQNEAQ. In nucleotides, the CDR3 is TGTGCCAGCAGCCTTTCAGGATCTCTTGATTCACCCCTCCACTTT. Amino acids: CASSLSGSLDSPLHF.

The rearrangement joins TRBV10-3 to TRBJ1-2; D not resolved. V gave up 2 bases and J gave up 1 base, with 8 bases separating them. This CDR3 contains 14 residues. CDR1 ENHRY and CDR2 SYGVKD come from the germline V gene. The DNA of the CDR3 is TGTGCCATCAGTGAGGGAGGGTTTAACTATGGCTACACCTTC. As protein: CAISEGGFNYGYTF.

The rearrangement joins TRBV5-1 to TRBJ1-1, with 8 bases that match TRBD1. The CDR3 covers 14 residues. Germline CDR1 reads SGHRS; CDR2 reads YFSETQ. With 4 bases clipped from V and 5 bases from J, the junction kept 7 bases outside the gene matches. For the CDR3, the DNA is TGCGCCAGCAGCCGACAGGGGCCGGGGACTGAAGCTTTCTTT. This translates into CASSRQGPGTEAFF.

This rearrangement joins TRBV27 to TRBJ1-1; tentatively, D is TRBD1 (5 bases). Germline loops: CDR1 MNHEY, CDR2 SMNVEV (reference sequence). Trimming removed 6 bases at V and 3 bases at J, with 8 bases between. This CDR3 spans 12 amino acids. The CDR3 region has the DNA TGTGCCAGCAGCGGGGGGTACACTGAAGCTTTCTTT. Its translation is CASSGGYTEAFF.